Below are 29 T cell receptor beta chains sequenced from a single sample in a study of shared clonotypes between healthy human individuals. Libraries were prepared by immunoSEQ multiplex PCR; TCRdb keeps only in-frame clonotypes and omits some of them. This sample has about 380,000 clones, with about 96% found just once. The sequencing sample was made of memory CD8+ T cells sorted from blood. Subset specified: CD45RO+ cells pooled with CCR7-negative TemRA cells. These receptor sequences come from a young man in good health.

This sequence joins TRBV10-1 and TRBJ1-2; unclear D gene. V lost 2 bases to trimming and J lost 2 bases, with 6 bases between them. The CDR3 length is 13 residues. The germline V gene has CDR1 WNHNN and CDR2 SYGVQD (reference sequence). For the CDR3, the DNA is TGCGCCAGCAGTGAGCGAGGAAACTATGGCTACACCTTC. It specifies CASSERGNYGYTF.

The CDR3 bases are TGCGCCAGTTATTGGATCGGGTACAGGCCACGAAGGGGGCAGTACTTC. Translating gives CASYWIGYRPRRGQYF. The J gene is TRBJ2-7, the V gene TRBV23-1, with a tentative D call TRBD1 (5 bases). TRBV23-1 is filed as an ORF, its function uncertain. This CDR3 spans 16 amino acids. Trimming took 9 bases from V and 9 from J, leaving 30 bases between them.

The genes are TRBV9 and TRBJ2-5; 10 bases are a match to TRBD2. CDR3 size: 16 residues. After removal of 2 bases from V and 5 bases from J, the junction contained 9 bases not matched to a gene. Germline values: CDR1 SGDLS, CDR2 YYNGEE. The CDR3 bases are TGTGCCAGCAGCGTGGCAGCGGGAGGGCCGGGGGAGACCCAGTACTTC. Translation gives CASSVAAGGPGETQYF.

The CDR3 sequence: CASSPGGANEKLFF. CDR3 nucleotide sequence: TGTGCCAGCAGTCCCGGGGGTGCTAATGAAAAACTGTTTTTT. This chain joins TRBV6-6 and TRBJ1-4; maybe TRBD1 (5 bases). V was trimmed by 5 bases and J by 3 bases, leaving 10 bases between them. CDR1 is MNHNY and CDR2 is SVGAGI in the germline V gene (reference sequence). There are 14 residues in the CDR3.

The gene calls are TRBV6-5 and TRBJ1-6, with D possibly TRBD1 on 6 matching bases. The CDR3 runs 14 residues. The V and J ends lost 4 bases and 7 bases respectively, with 11 bases between them. The germline V gene encodes CDR1 MNHEY and CDR2 SVGAGI. The CDR3, as DNA: TGTGCCAGCAGTTGGGCAGGGGAAAATTCACCCCTCCACTTT. Amino acids: CASSWAGENSPLHF.

This clone has a single count. This sample includes further DNA sequences coding for the same CDR3. The chain employs TRBV2 and TRBJ2-7; 7 nucleotides match TRBD1. Germline CDR1 reads SNHLY; CDR2 reads FYNNEI. The CDR3 runs to 14 residues. With V trimmed by 3 bases and J by 2 bases, 4 bases remained unmatched. CDR3 residues: CASSDPDRAYEQYF. CDR3 coding DNA: TGTGCCAGCAGTGACCCTGACAGGGCCTACGAGCAGTACTTC.

This chain links TRBV10-3 with TRBJ2-5, with D perhaps TRBD2 (7 bases). Germline V gene data show CDR1 as ENHRY and CDR2 as SYGVKD. The V end lost 4 bases, the J end lost 5 bases, and 17 bases lay between the germline ends. This CDR3 spans 15 amino acids. The CDR3 bases are TGTGCCATCAGTGTAGGGGGAGGGCCACGTGAGACCCAGTACTTC. Protein sequence: CAISVGGGPRETQYF.

The count of this clone is one. V usage is TRBV28 and J usage is TRBJ1-2, with 7 positions matching TRBD1. The CDR3 length is 16 residues. Germline V lookup: CDR1 MDHEN, CDR2 SYDVKM. After removal of 3 bases from V and 4 bases from J, the junction contained 11 bases not matched to a gene. The CDR3 loop is CASSLIGGHTFYGYTF. CDR3 bases: TGTGCCAGCAGTTTGATAGGGGGCCATACCTTCTATGGCTACACCTTC.

CDR3 residues: CAISPGTGVATEAFF. The CDR3 coding sequence is TGTGCCATCAGTCCCGGGACAGGGGTGGCCACTGAAGCTTTCTTT. The rearrangement joins TRBV10-3 to TRBJ1-1; 10 bases are a match to TRBD1. Losses at the gene ends were 5 bases for V and 4 bases for J; bases not matched to a gene: 7. The CDR3 is 15 amino acids. Looked up from germline, CDR1 is ENHRY and CDR2 is SYGVKD.

The chain uses TRBV5-6 and TRBJ2-3, with TRBD2 matching over 8 bases. CDR1 and CDR2 from the germline V gene are SGHDT and YYEEEE. The length of the CDR3 is 14 residues. J gave up 15 bases and V 2 bases, and 14 bases lay outside the gene matches. CDR3 in amino acids: CASSFGITRGRCYF. CDR3 nucleotide sequence: TGTGCCAGCAGCTTTGGAATTACTCGCGGGAGGTGCTATTTT. Complete variable domain (other parts from reference TRBV5-6 and TRBJ2-3): DAGVTQSPTHLIKTRGQQVTLRCSPKSGHDTVSWYQQALGQGPQFIFQYYEEEERQRGNFPDRFSGHQFPNYSSELNVNALLLGDSALYLCASSFGITRGRCYFGPGTRLTVL.

The chain is built from TRBV28 and TRBJ2-7, with D possibly matching TRBD2 (6 bases). Trimming took 0 bases from V and 0 from J, leaving 18 bases between them. CDR1 is MDHEN and CDR2 is SYDVKM in the germline V gene. The CDR3 consists of 18 residues. The CDR3 DNA is TGTGCCAGCAGTTTATGGCGTCTGGGGCTAGCGAGCTCCTACGAGCAGTACTTC. Translating gives CASSLWRLGLASSYEQYF.

The J gene is TRBJ1-1, the V gene TRBV6-1; D remains ambiguous. V lost 1 base, J lost 1 base, and 10 bases lay in between. This CDR3 spans 15 amino acids. Germline assignment: CDR1 MNHNS and CDR2 SASEGT. CDR3 in amino acids: CASSEVGPGNTEAFF. The CDR3, as DNA: TGTGCCAGCAGTGAAGTAGGGCCGGGGAACACTGAAGCTTTCTTT.

The rearrangement uses TRBV2 and TRBJ1-3, with D possibly matching TRBD1 (6 bases). Germline V gene sequence: CDR1 SNHLY, CDR2 FYNNEI. This CDR3 region has 15 residues. V shed 5 bases and J shed 3 bases, with 14 bases lying between them. The DNA for the CDR3 is TGTGCCAGCAGTACTCAGGGGCGTGATGGAAACACCATATATTTT. Translating gives CASSTQGRDGNTIYF. Supplemented by reference TRBV2 and TRBJ1-3, the full variable domain reads EPEVTQTPSHQVTQMGQEVILRCVPISNHLYFYWYRQILGQKVEFLVSFYNNEISEKSEIFDDQFSVERPDGSNFTLKIRSTKLEDSAMYFCASSTQGRDGNTIYFGEGSWLTVV.

This rearrangement joins TRBV7-6 to TRBJ2-7, with 8 bases aligning to TRBD2. Germline CDR1 SGHVS, CDR2 FNYEAQ. The length of the CDR3 is 16 residues. J gave up 3 bases and V 0 bases, and 7 bases lay outside the gene matches. For the CDR3, the DNA is TGTGCCAGCAGCTTAGCGCTTAGAGCGGGAGACTACGAGCAGTACTTC. Encoded protein: CASSLALRAGDYEQYF. Based on the CDR3 plus reference TRBV7-6 and TRBJ2-7, the full variable domain is GAGVSQSPRYKVTKRGQDVALRCDPISGHVSLYWYRQALGQGPEFLTYFNYEAQQDKSGLPNDRFSAERPEGSISTLTIQRTEQRDSAMYRCASSLALRAGDYEQYFGPGTRLTVT.

For this clone: The same CDR3 can be traced to other DNA sequences in this sample. This chain uses TRBV7-9 with TRBJ1-2; the D is unclear. Trimming stripped 2 bases from V and 8 bases from J, with 6 bases between. This CDR3 contains 11 residues. Germline V gene lookup returns CDR1 SEHNR and CDR2 FQNEAQ (reference sequence). The CDR3 protein is CASSLTGGYTF. CDR3 DNA: TGTGCCAGCAGCTTAACCGGAGGCTACACCTTC.

This chain uses TRBV30 with TRBJ1-2; 10 nucleotides line up with TRBD1. The germline V gene has CDR1 GTSNPN and CDR2 SVGIG (reference sequence). V lost 3 bases to trimming and J lost 5 bases; unmatched junction nucleotides: 6. The CDR3 runs 14 residues. The CDR3 DNA is TGTGCCTGGAGAAGACAGGGGGCCGGATATGGCTACACCTTC. Amino acids: CAWRRQGAGYGYTF.

This chain connects TRBV19 to TRBJ2-7, with 11 bases matching TRBD2. CDR1 is LNHDA, CDR2 SQIVND, per germline (reference sequence). Trimming cost V 5 bases and J 8 bases; bases outside gene matches: 5. The CDR3 is 13 residues long. The CDR3 loop is CASSGLAGGQQYF. In DNA form, the CDR3 reads TGTGCCAGTAGTGGGCTAGCGGGAGGACAGCAGTACTTC.

The rearrangement links TRBV19 to TRBJ2-5; 7 bases line up with TRBD1. This CDR3 contains 14 residues. Germline CDR1 and CDR2: LNHDA and SQIVND (reference sequence). V was clipped by 3 bases and J by 1 base; unmatched bases: 2. The CDR3 loop reads CASSMGQSQETQYF. The CDR3 bases are TGTGCCAGTAGTATGGGACAGAGCCAAGAGACCCAGTACTTC.

The rearrangement uses TRBV6-1 and TRBJ1-5; no reliable D call. V dropped 4 bases and J dropped 7 bases, with 11 bases sitting between them. The CDR3 is 13 amino acids. Germline-derived CDR1 and CDR2 are MNHNS and SASEGT. The DNA of the CDR3 is TGTGCCAGCAGTGGGGGTTTAGGACAGCCCCAGCATTTT. Residues: CASSGGLGQPQHF.

The V call is TRBV19, the J call TRBJ2-3; 7 bases agree with TRBD2. The CDR3 spans 15 residues. With 3 bases clipped from V and 7 bases from J, the junction kept 10 bases outside the gene matches. From germline, CDR1 is LNHDA and CDR2 SQIVND (reference sequence). The DNA for the CDR3 is TGTGCCAGTAGTATTACTGGCGGGAGAGCCAATACGCAGTATTTT. It is translated as CASSITGGRANTQYF.

The chain recombines TRBV27 with TRBJ2-7; TRBD2 aligns across 11 bases. Germline CDR1 MNHEY, CDR2 SMNVEV (reference sequence). This CDR3 region has 14 residues. V lost 4 bases to trimming and J lost 2 bases; unmatched junction nucleotides: 1. The CDR3 DNA follows: TGTGCCAGCAGTTCTAGCGGGAGGCCCTACGAGCAGTACTTC. It is translated as CASSSSGRPYEQYF.

This clone appeared once. The gene calls are TRBV30 and TRBJ1-4; D might be TRBD1 (6 bases). The germline V gene has CDR1 GTSNPN and CDR2 SVGIG (reference sequence). CDR3 length: 15 amino acids. Trimming left V 1 base short and J 7 bases short, with 16 bases between. The CDR3 protein is CAWSADRKVGEKLFF. DNA for the CDR3: TGTGCCTGGAGTGCCGACAGGAAAGTGGGTGAAAAACTGTTTTTT.

The V and J genes are TRBV10-1 and TRBJ2-4; no reliable D call. Trimming left V 6 bases short and J 1 base short, with 4 bases between. The CDR3 length is 12 residues. Germline V CDR1 and CDR2: WNHNN, SYGVQD (reference sequence). The CDR3 protein is CASRVAKNIQYF. The CDR3 region has the DNA TGCGCCAGCAGGGTTGCCAAAAACATTCAGTACTTC.

The rearrangement links TRBV15 to TRBJ2-1, with D perhaps matching TRBD2 (6 bases). Trimming removed 0 bases from V and 5 bases from J, with 14 bases in between. The CDR3 loop spans 16 amino acids. CDR1 and CDR2 from the germline V gene are LNHNV and YYDKDF (reference sequence). The CDR3 loop is CATSRDGGTGNNEQFF. The CDR3 nucleotides read TGTGCCACCAGCAGAGATGGAGGGACCGGAAACAATGAGCAGTTCTTC.

This clone appeared a few times. The chain has TRBV30 and TRBJ1-5; 10 nucleotides line up with TRBD1. With 3 bases clipped from V and 0 bases from J, the junction kept 14 bases outside the gene matches. Germline values: CDR1 GTSNPN, CDR2 SVGIG (reference sequence). The CDR3 sequence is 19 residues long. The chain's CDR3 is CAWSPRGTGAEYSNQPQHF. The CDR3 DNA reads TGTGCCTGGAGCCCGCGGGGGACAGGGGCGGAGTATAGCAATCAGCCCCAGCATTTT.

V gene TRBV5-1 combines with J gene TRBJ2-1; D unclear. Trimming removed 0 bases at V and 6 bases at J, with 4 bases between. The CDR3 length is 12 residues. The germline V gene encodes CDR1 SGHRS and CDR2 YFSETQ. The CDR3 DNA is TGCGCCAGCAGCTTGGATGCCAATGAGCAGTTCTTC. Translated, it gives CASSLDANEQFF.

The J gene is TRBJ1-1, the V gene TRBV4-1; D perhaps matches TRBD1 (5 bases). V lost 0 bases and J 1 base, leaving 21 bases between the germline ends. The CDR3 is 19 amino acids. From germline, CDR1 is MGHRA and CDR2 YSYEKL. CDR3 in amino acids: CASSQDLKGKNPGNTEAFF. The CDR3 DNA reads as TGCGCCAGCAGCCAAGATCTTAAGGGGAAAAATCCTGGGAACACTGAAGCTTTCTTT.

The chain uses TRBV27 and TRBJ2-7, with D possibly being TRBD1 (5 bases). The germline V and J ends were trimmed by 6 bases and 0 bases, with 9 bases remaining between them. Per the germline V gene, CDR1 is MNHEY and CDR2 is SMNVEV (reference sequence). The length of the CDR3 is 13 residues. This CDR3 reads CASRRTSSYEQYF. CDR3 in DNA: TGTGCCAGCAGGAGGACAAGCTCCTACGAGCAGTACTTC.

The chain uses TRBV28 and TRBJ1-5, with D unclear. The germline V and J ends were trimmed by 6 bases and 8 bases, with 17 bases remaining between them. Per the germline V gene, CDR1 is MDHEN and CDR2 is SYDVKM. This CDR3 comprises 14 residues. Here the CDR3 reads CASSGGRNLKPQHF. CDR3 bases: TGTGCCAGCAGCGGAGGACGGAACCTAAAGCCCCAGCATTTT.